These 7 T cell receptor beta chains share one sample of origin, sequenced in a study of blood T cell repertoires in COVID-19. Here immunoSEQ multiplex PCR was the method, and the copy in TCRdb shows in-frame clones only, minus some. The sample lists about 250,000 clones, around 81% occurring once. Sequenced material: peripheral blood. All receptors come from a person between 65 and 79 years old with COVID-19, enrolled during active disease.

V gene TRBV6-5 combines with J gene TRBJ2-1, with 12 bases fitting TRBD2. This CDR3 has 15 amino acids. Trimming took 6 bases from V and 10 from J; bases not matched to a gene: 10. Germline V lookup: CDR1 MNHEY, CDR2 SVGAGI. This chain's CDR3 is CASRAGTSGFPEQFF. The DNA for the CDR3 is TGTGCCAGCAGGGCCGGGACTAGCGGGTTCCCCGAGCAGTTCTTC.

This clone was seen only once. V gene TRBV7-9 combines with J gene TRBJ2-7, with 9 nucleotides matching TRBD1. The CDR3 has 16 amino acids. Germline CDR1 is SEHNR and CDR2 is FQNEAQ (reference sequence). V lost 5 bases and J lost 0; bases outside the gene matches: 8. The CDR3 DNA reads as TGTGCCAGCAGCCTCTCCGGGACAGGGAGCTCCTACGAGCAGTACTTC. Translation gives CASSLSGTGSSYEQYF.

This clone has only a few counts. The rearrangement uses TRBV30 and TRBJ2-2, with D possibly TRBD2 on 6 matching bases. CDR3 length equals 15 residues. The V gene's germline CDR1 is GTSNPN and CDR2 SVGIG (reference sequence). V lost 4 bases and J lost 6, with 18 bases in between. The CDR3 sequence: CAWNPTSSPAGELFF. Written as DNA, the CDR3 is TGTGCCTGGAACCCAACTAGCTCCCCAGCCGGGGAGCTGTTTTTT.

The table lists this clone with a count of one. The chain employs TRBV7-2 and TRBJ2-1; D is ambiguous. Germline V gene sequence: CDR1 SGHTA, CDR2 FQGNSA. V gave up 5 bases and J gave up 1 base, with 12 bases separating them. This CDR3 is built from 15 residues. The DNA for the CDR3 is TGTGCCAGCAGCCCTAGTCCCGGTTCCTACAATGAGCAGTTCTTC. Translated: CASSPSPGSYNEQFF.

The chain uses TRBV28 and TRBJ2-1; TRBD2 aligns across 11 bases. With V trimmed by 7 bases and J by 8 bases, 7 bases remained unmatched. The CDR3 is made up of 14 amino acids. CDR1 and CDR2 from the germline V gene are MDHEN and SYDVKM. The DNA for the CDR3 is TGTGCCAGCATGCGGACTAGCGGGTTCTATGAGCAGTTCTTC. Translation: CASMRTSGFYEQFF.

V is TRBV6-5 and J is TRBJ2-7; 7 nucleotides line up with TRBD1. Trimming took 7 bases from V and 1 from J; bases not matched to a gene: 10. Germline V gene lookup returns CDR1 MNHEY and CDR2 SVGAGI. The CDR3 is made up of 15 amino acids. The CDR3 is CASIGTGAKSYEQYF. The CDR3 DNA is TGTGCCAGCATCGGAACAGGGGCTAAGTCCTACGAGCAGTACTTC.

The CDR3 sequence is CASSLEGRGNQPQHF. CDR3 in DNA: TGCGCCAGCAGCTTGGAGGGCAGGGGTAATCAGCCCCAGCATTTT. This chain uses TRBV5-1 with TRBJ1-5, with D tentatively TRBD1 (6 bases). The CDR3 contains 15 residues. Germline loops: CDR1 SGHRS, CDR2 YFSETQ. Trimming stripped 0 bases from V and 4 bases from J, with 11 bases between.